This T cell receptor (beta chain) was retrieved from a study of blood T cell repertoires in COVID-19. Measured with immunoSEQ multiplex PCR; TCRdb has only the in-frame clones, and not every one. The sample lists about 260,000 clones; over 80% were seen once. The Seattle patients, enrolled during active infection, were followed longitudinally. The V and J ends lost 0 bases and 6 bases respectively, with 9 bases between them. The CDR3 loop spans 13 amino acids. The V gene's germline CDR1 is LGHNA and CDR2 YNFKEQ. The J gene is TRBJ2-7, the V gene TRBV4-2, with D possibly being TRBD2 (6 bases). The receptor's source is a woman aged 65 to 85 with COVID-19, enrolled during active disease. Sequencing input: peripheral blood. Written as DNA, the CDR3 is TGTGCCAGCAGCCAAGATGAGGAGGGCGAGCAGTACTTC. This sequence encodes CASSQDEEGEQYF.